The text below deals with one T cell receptor (beta chain). Researchers amplified the TCR beta CDR3 regions from RNA transcripts. First-round RT-PCR of the TCR CDR3 relied on the HTBI primer set. One entry per CDR3 protein results from TCRdb running MiXCR on the multiplex PCR reads. The profile covers about 640,000 distinct CDR3 sequences, with about a fifth appearing a single time and 34% taken by the ten largest. This specimen belongs to a study of T cells in Graves' hyperthyroidism and ophthalmopathy. The length of the CDR3 is 14 residues. Germline V gene sequence: CDR1 SGDLS, CDR2 YYNGEE. V shed 4 bases, J shed 2 bases, and the junction held 5 bases outside the gene matches.

The sequencing sample was made of blood. This chain connects TRBV9 to TRBJ2-7; 8 positions agree with TRBD1. The clonotype comes from a young man with Graves' ophthalmopathy. CDR3 nucleotides: TGTGCCAGCAGCCCGGACAGGGTCCCCTACGAGCAGTACTTC. Its translation: CASSPDRVPYEQYF.